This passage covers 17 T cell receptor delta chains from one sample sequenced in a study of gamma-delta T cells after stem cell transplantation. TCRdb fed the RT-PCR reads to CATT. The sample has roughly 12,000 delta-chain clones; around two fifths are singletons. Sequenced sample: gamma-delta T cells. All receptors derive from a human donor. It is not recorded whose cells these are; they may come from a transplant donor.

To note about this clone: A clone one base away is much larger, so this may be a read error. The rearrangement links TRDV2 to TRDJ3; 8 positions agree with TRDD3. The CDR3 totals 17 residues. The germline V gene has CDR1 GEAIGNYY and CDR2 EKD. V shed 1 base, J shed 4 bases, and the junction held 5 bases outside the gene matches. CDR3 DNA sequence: TGTGCCTGTGACACTGGGGGATCCAGATGGGACACCCGACAGATGTTTTTC. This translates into CACDTGGSRWDTRQMFF.

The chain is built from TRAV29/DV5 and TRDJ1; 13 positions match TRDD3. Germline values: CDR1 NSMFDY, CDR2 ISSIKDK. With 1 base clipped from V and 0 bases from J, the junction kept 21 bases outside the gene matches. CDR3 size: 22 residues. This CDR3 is CAASSSYPFTGGYGPYTDKLIF. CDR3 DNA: TGTGCAGCAAGCTCTTCCTACCCGTTTACTGGGGGATACGGACCGTACACCGATAAACTCATCTTT.

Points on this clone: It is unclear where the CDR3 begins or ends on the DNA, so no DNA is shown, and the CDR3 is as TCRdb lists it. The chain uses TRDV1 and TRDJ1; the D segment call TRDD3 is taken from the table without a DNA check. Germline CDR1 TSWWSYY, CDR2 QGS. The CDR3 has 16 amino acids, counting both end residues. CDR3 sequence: CASGELRGYPCDKLIF.

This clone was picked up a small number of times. In nucleotides, the CDR3 is TGTGCCTGTGACACCGTCCTGGGGGATAATCCATCCCAACTCTTCTTT. Encoded protein: CACDTVLGDNPSQLFF. The chain couples TRDV2 to TRDJ2; 10 bases fit TRDD3. The CDR3 totals 16 residues. Germline V CDR1 and CDR2: GEAIGNYY, EKD. V was pared by 0 bases and J by 11 bases, with 11 bases of the junction left unmatched.

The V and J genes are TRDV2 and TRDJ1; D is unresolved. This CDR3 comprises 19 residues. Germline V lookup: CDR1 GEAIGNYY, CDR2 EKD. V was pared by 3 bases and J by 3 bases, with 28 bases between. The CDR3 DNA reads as TGTGCCTGTGACTCTAAGCGCCTTGACGGCCTAATTTGCGCCGATAAACTCATCTTT. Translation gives CACDSKRLDGLICADKLIF.

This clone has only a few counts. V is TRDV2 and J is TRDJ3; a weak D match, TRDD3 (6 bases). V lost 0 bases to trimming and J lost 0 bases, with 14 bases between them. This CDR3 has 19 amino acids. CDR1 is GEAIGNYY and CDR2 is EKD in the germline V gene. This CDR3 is CACDTWGSLRSWDTRQMFF. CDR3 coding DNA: TGTGCCTGTGACACCTGGGGGTCCCTCCGCTCCTGGGACACCCGACAGATGTTTTTC.

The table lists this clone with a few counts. CDR3 amino acids: CAFRGFLPGYPFAWDTRQMFF. The CDR3 region has the DNA TGTGCCTTTAGGGGCTTCCTGCCGGGATACCCCTTTGCCTGGGACACCCGACAGATGTTTTTC. The chain combines TRDV3 with TRDJ3, with a possible D match to TRDD3 (7 bases). Germline V gene data show CDR1 as TVYSNPD and CDR2 as GDNSRS (reference sequence). This CDR3 comprises 21 residues. The ends were cut back, 0 bases at V and 2 bases at J, with 26 bases in the middle.

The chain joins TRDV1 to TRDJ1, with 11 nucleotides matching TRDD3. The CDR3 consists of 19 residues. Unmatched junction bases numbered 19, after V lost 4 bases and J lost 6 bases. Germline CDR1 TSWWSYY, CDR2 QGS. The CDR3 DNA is TGTGCTCTTGGGGGGCTTCCCTCTCCTGGTGGGGGATACGTTCATAAACTCATCTTT. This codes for CALGGLPSPGGGYVHKLIF.

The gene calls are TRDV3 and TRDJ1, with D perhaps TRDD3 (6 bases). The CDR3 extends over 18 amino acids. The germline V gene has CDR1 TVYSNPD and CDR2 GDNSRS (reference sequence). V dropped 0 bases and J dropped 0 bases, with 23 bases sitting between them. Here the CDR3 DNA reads TGTGCCTTTAGCTTTAGGTGTGGGATAGAATTTCACACCGATAAACTCATCTTT. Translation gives CAFSFRCGIEFHTDKLIF.

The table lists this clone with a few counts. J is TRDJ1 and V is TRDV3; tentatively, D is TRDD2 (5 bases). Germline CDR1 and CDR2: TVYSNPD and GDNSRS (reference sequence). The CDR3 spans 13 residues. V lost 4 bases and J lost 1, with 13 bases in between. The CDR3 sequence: CASVPSATDKLIF. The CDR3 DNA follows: TGTGCCTCCGTTCCTTCTGCCACCGATAAACTCATCTTT.

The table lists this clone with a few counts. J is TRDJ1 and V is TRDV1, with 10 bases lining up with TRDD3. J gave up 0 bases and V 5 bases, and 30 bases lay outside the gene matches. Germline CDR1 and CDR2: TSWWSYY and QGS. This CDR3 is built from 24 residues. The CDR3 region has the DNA TGTGCTCTTGGGATTTATCCTAGAGGGGGATACGGAGGCTTTATCCTTCGGTACACCGATAAACTCATCTTT. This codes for CALGIYPRGGYGGFILRYTDKLIF.

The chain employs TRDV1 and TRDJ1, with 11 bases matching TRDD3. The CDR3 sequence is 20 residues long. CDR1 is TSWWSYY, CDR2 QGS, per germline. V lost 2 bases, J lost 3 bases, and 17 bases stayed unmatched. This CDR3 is CALGEGLPGYWGIGADKLIF. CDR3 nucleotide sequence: TGTGCTCTTGGGGAAGGCCTTCCTGGGTACTGGGGGATAGGAGCCGATAAACTCATCTTT.

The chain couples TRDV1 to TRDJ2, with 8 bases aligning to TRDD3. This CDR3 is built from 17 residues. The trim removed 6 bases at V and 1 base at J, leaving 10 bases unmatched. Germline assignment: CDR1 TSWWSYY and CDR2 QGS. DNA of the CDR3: TGTGCTCTTGGTTGGTGGGGGATGAACCGTTTGACAGCACAACTCTTCTTT. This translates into CALGWWGMNRLTAQLFF.

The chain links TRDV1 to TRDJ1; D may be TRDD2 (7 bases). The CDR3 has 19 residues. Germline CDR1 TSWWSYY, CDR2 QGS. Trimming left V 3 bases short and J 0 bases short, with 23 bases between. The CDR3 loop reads CALGEAPSSWGAYTDKLIF. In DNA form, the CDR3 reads TGTGCTCTTGGGGAGGCACCTTCCTCATGGGGGGCCTACACCGATAAACTCATCTTT.

The CDR3 loop reads CACDTGGYSHPTSSWDTRQMFF. The CDR3 coding sequence is TGTGCCTGTGACACCGGGGGATACAGTCACCCCACCAGCTCCTGGGACACCCGACAGATGTTTTTC. This rearrangement joins TRDV2 to TRDJ3; 9 nucleotides match TRDD3. The CDR3 runs 22 residues. Looked up from germline, CDR1 is GEAIGNYY and CDR2 is EKD. With 0 bases clipped from V and 0 bases from J, the junction kept 14 bases outside the gene matches.

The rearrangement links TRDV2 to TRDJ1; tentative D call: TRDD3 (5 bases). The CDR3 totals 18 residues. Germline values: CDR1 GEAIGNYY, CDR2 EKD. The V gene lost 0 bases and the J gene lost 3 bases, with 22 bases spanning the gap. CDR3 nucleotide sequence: TGTGCCTGTGACACCGGAGCGGGCGGGGGTCCCGAGGCCGATAAACTCATCTTT. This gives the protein CACDTGAGGGPEADKLIF.

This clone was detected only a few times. The CDR3 is CALGDTPRFSSWDTRQMFF. The CDR3 nucleotides are TGTGCTCTTGGGGATACTCCAAGATTTAGCTCCTGGGACACCCGACAGATGTTTTTC. The chain carries TRDV1 and TRDJ3, with D unresolved. From germline, CDR1 is TSWWSYY and CDR2 QGS. The CDR3 sequence is 19 residues long. Trimming stripped 3 bases from V and 0 bases from J, with 15 bases between.